These 12 T cell receptor beta chains share one sample of origin, sequenced in a study of blood T cells in healthy people across ages. Primed by a sample-barcoded 5' primer and a J-beta primer mix, a second PCR proceeded for about 6 to 12 cycles. TCRdb reprocessed the 5' RACE reads via MiXCR and lists one record per CDR3 protein. The top ten clones hold 3% of a sample with hundreds of thousands of distinct CDR3 sequences, roughly 25% of them seen once. The sample also formed part of further work on T cells of mothers and their children.

The sample comprised blood. All receptors derive from a boy younger than 18 in good health.

This clonotype was counted a few times. The rearrangement joins TRBV29-1 to TRBJ2-5; TRBD2 is a possible D gene (5 bases). CDR1 is SQVTM, CDR2 ANQGSEA, per germline. Trimming removed 2 bases from V and 5 bases from J, with 15 bases in between. The CDR3 extends over 14 amino acids. CDR3 protein: CSVESRDALETQYF. The CDR3, as DNA: TGCAGCGTTGAATCGAGGGATGCGCTGGAGACCCAGTACTTC.

This clonotype was seen a few times. The chain is built from TRBV20-1 and TRBJ2-5; D possibly corresponds to TRBD1 (5 bases). Germline CDR1 and CDR2: DFQATT and SNEGSKA (reference sequence). The CDR3 runs 13 residues. The V and J ends lost 4 bases and 7 bases respectively, with 16 bases between them. Here the CDR3 DNA reads TGCAGTGCTAAATTTCCAGTAAGGGGGACCCAGTACTTC. Translated, it gives CSAKFPVRGTQYF.

This chain joins TRBV7-9 and TRBJ2-7, with no clear D. The germline V and J ends were trimmed by 5 bases and 5 bases, with 16 bases remaining between them. The CDR3 spans 14 residues. The germline gives CDR1 SEHNR, CDR2 FQNEAQ (reference sequence). CDR3 sequence: CASSPNQQSNEQYF. The DNA of the CDR3 is TGTGCCAGCAGCCCGAATCAGCAGTCCAACGAGCAGTACTTC.

The V and J genes are TRBV12-3 or TRBV12-4 and TRBJ1-2, with no clear D. The germline V and J ends were trimmed by 1 base and 2 bases, with 11 bases remaining between them. The CDR3 length is 15 residues. CDR3 DNA sequence: TGTGCCAGCAGTTTAGGTGTAAAGGGAAACTATGGCTACACCTTC. Residues: CASSLGVKGNYGYTF.

The chain combines TRBV28 with TRBJ2-5; possible D gene TRBD2, 5 bases. The CDR3 has 13 residues. From germline, CDR1 is MDHEN and CDR2 SYDVKM. V dropped 10 bases and J dropped 0 bases, with 12 bases sitting between them. In nucleotides, the CDR3 is TGTGCCACCAAGTGGGAGAACCAAGAGACCCAGTACTTC. Translation gives CATKWENQETQYF.

The gene calls are TRBV20-1 and TRBJ1-1, with a tentative D call TRBD1 (6 bases). CDR3 length: 15 residues. CDR1 is DFQATT and CDR2 is SNEGSKA in the germline V gene (reference sequence). Trimming stripped 2 bases from V and 3 bases from J, with 16 bases between. CDR3 in DNA: TGCAGTGCTAGATCATCCAGGGGATTGGACACTGAAGCTTTCTTT. It yields the protein CSARSSRGLDTEAFF.

The V and J genes are TRBV20-1 and TRBJ2-5, with D perhaps TRBD2 (6 bases). This CDR3 is 15 amino acids long. V lost 0 bases and J 1 base, leaving 12 bases between the germline ends. The germline gives CDR1 DFQATT, CDR2 SNEGSKA (reference sequence). This chain's CDR3 is CSARDPAGAQETQYF. The CDR3 coding sequence is TGCAGTGCTAGAGACCCAGCGGGCGCCCAAGAGACCCAGTACTTC.

This clonotype has only a few counts. This CDR3 reads CASRSLAEAYEQYF. CDR3 DNA: TGTGCCAGCAGGTCGCTAGCGGAAGCCTACGAGCAGTACTTC. The gene calls are TRBV6-5 and TRBJ2-7; 7 bases line up with TRBD2. Per germline, CDR1 MNHEY and CDR2 SVGAGI. CDR3 size: 14 residues. With V trimmed by 6 bases and J by 2 bases, 7 bases remained unmatched.

This chain links TRBV3-1 with TRBJ2-4, with TRBD1 as a possible D gene (5 bases). V dropped 2 bases and J dropped 9 bases, with 20 bases sitting between them. The CDR3 spans 16 residues. Per the germline V gene, CDR1 is LGHDT and CDR2 is YNNKEL (reference sequence). CDR3 bases: TGTGCCAGCAGCCAAACCCTGGGGCTCGAGAGGAGCATTCAGTACTTC. Its protein is CASSQTLGLERSIQYF.

The chain carries TRBV12-3 or TRBV12-4 and TRBJ2-1, with D perhaps given as TRBD1 or TRBD2 (5 bases each). Between the trimmed V and J ends, which lost 6 bases and 11 bases, there was a span of 14 bases. CDR3 length equals 12 residues. The DNA of the CDR3 is TGTGCCAGCAGATCCGAGGGGTATAAGCAGTTCTTC. This codes for CASRSEGYKQFF.

This chain uses TRBV15 with TRBJ1-4; a possible D gene is TRBD1 (5 bases). The V end was cut by 1 base, the J end by 8 bases, with 14 bases between. The CDR3 totals 15 residues. Germline V gene data show CDR1 as LNHNV and CDR2 as YYDKDF (reference sequence). Written as DNA, the CDR3 is TGTGCCACCAGCAGAGTATGGGGGACCTCGGAAAAACTGTTTTTT. It translates to CATSRVWGTSEKLFF.

J is TRBJ2-5 and V is TRBV4-1; TRBD2 aligns across 8 bases. V was clipped by 5 bases and J by 2 bases; unmatched bases: 16. This CDR3 comprises 18 residues. Germline CDR1 and CDR2: MGHRA and YSYEKL. The CDR3 protein is CASSVRVAGRTTQETQYF. CDR3 nucleotide sequence: TGCGCCAGCAGCGTTAGGGTAGCGGGGAGGACTACACAAGAGACCCAGTACTTC.